What follows describes a single T cell receptor (beta chain). What it binds is unknown. The data stem from a study of shared clonotypes between healthy human individuals. Study in general: For every donor, three CD4 naive, three CD4 memory, two CD8 naive and one CD8 memory plates were used.

Profiled with immunoSEQ multiplex PCR; TCRdb holds only in-frame clones, not every one. The top ten hold approximately 22% of the sample, which has about 700,000 clones, roughly nine tenths seen once. Study results and limitations: Though the depth was large, rarefaction showed that sorted-subset sequencing was incomplete. Enrolling few donors narrowed the genetic and exposure-history diversity that was represented.

In the naive CD8 group, cells lacked CD45RO and were positively selected for CCR7, so terminally differentiated effector memory CD45RA+ cells were left out. Material: naive CD8+ T cells sorted from blood. The sequence came from a man aged 25-40 years in good health.

For the CDR3, the DNA is TGTGCCAGCAGTTCTTTGACAGGGCCTCATCAGCCCCAGCATTTT. Translated, it gives CASSSLTGPHQPQHF. V gene TRBV27 combines with J gene TRBJ1-5, with TRBD1 identical over 7 bases. Per germline, CDR1 MNHEY and CDR2 SMNVEV (reference sequence). CDR3 length equals 15 residues. Trimming cost V 4 bases and J 5 bases; bases outside gene matches: 8.